The 3 T cell receptor beta chains presented below share a single source sample, sequenced in a study of chemoradiotherapy in HPV16-positive cancers. Sequencing was performed with immunoSEQ multiplex PCR; in TCRdb, only in-frame clones are kept and a portion is missing. Here the sample spans some 35,000 clones, about nine tenths being singletons. The sample consisted of blood, taken from a patient who underwent chemoradiotherapy. These receptors were collected from a human donor with HPV-associated anogenital cancer.

This clone is a singleton in its sample. The chain uses TRBV15 and TRBJ1-1; tentatively, D is TRBD1 (5 bases). Germline V CDR1 and CDR2: LNHNV, YYDKDF (reference sequence). This CDR3 comprises 14 residues. V shed 0 bases and J shed 7 bases, with 12 bases lying between them. CDR3 bases: TGTGCCACCAGCAGAGATAGGGGACGCAGTGAAGCTTTCTTT. It specifies CATSRDRGRSEAFF.

This clone turned up a few times. The rearrangement uses TRBV7-2 and TRBJ1-6; no definite D call. CDR1 SGHTA and CDR2 FQGNSA come from the germline V gene. Trimming took off 1 base at V and 17 bases at J, with 9 bases between the two ends. CDR3 length: 11 residues. In nucleotides, the CDR3 is TGTGCCAGCAGCTTAGGGTCCGTTTTCCACTTT. Encoded protein: CASSLGSVFHF.

V usage is TRBV9 and J usage is TRBJ2-3; D not resolved. V shed 2 bases and J shed 0 bases, with 7 bases lying between them. Germline lookup yields CDR1 SGDLS and CDR2 YYNGEE. The CDR3 totals 14 residues. CDR3 nucleotides: TGTGCCAGCAGCGTCCAAGAGAGCACAGATACGCAGTATTTT. Protein: CASSVQESTDTQYF.